Presented here are 10 T cell receptor beta chains from one specimen sequenced in a study of early T cells in non-severe SARS-CoV-2 infection. TCRdb redid the calling of the 5' RACE reads with MiXCR, one entry per CDR3 protein. The table records tens of thousands of distinct CDR3 sequences, less than 7.5% of them present only once. Sequenced material: whole blood. These receptor sequences come from an adult who was a healthcare worker with PCR-confirmed SARS-CoV-2 infection or an uninfected control (not recorded which).

In this sample, this clonotype turned up many times. The chain employs TRBV10-3 and TRBJ2-5; unclear D gene. The germline gives CDR1 ENHRY, CDR2 SYGVKD. There are 11 residues in the CDR3. V dropped 5 bases and J dropped 5 bases, with 6 bases sitting between them. Written as DNA, the CDR3 is TGTGCCATCAGTTACGAGGAGACCCAGTACTTC. It is translated as CAISYEETQYF.

This rearrangement joins TRBV6-2 or TRBV6-3 to TRBJ2-7; TRBD1 matches 7 bases. The CDR3 totals 17 residues. The ends lost 7 bases at V and 1 base at J; junction bases unmatched: 16. Germline loops: CDR1 MNHEY, CDR2 SVGEGT. CDR3 sequence: CASTPPIDRARSYEQYF. CDR3 DNA: TGTGCCAGCACCCCTCCCATAGACAGGGCGAGATCCTACGAGCAGTACTTC.

This clonotype was detected many times. The V and J genes are TRBV30 and TRBJ2-1; 7 bases fit TRBD1. The CDR3 length is 13 residues. Germline V gene data show CDR1 as GTSNPN and CDR2 as SVGIG (reference sequence). V lost 2 bases and J lost 6; bases outside the gene matches: 4. This CDR3 is CAWSPGGPNEQFF. The CDR3 nucleotides read TGTGCCTGGAGTCCAGGGGGACCCAATGAGCAGTTCTTC.

The chain links TRBV7-6 to TRBJ2-4, with TRBD2 as a possible D gene (5 bases). The CDR3 totals 16 residues. The ends were cut back, 1 base at V and 1 base at J, with 11 bases in the middle. Germline CDR1 and CDR2: SGHVS and FNYEAQ. This CDR3 reads CASSLDPRGAKNIQYF. The CDR3 DNA sequence: TGTGCCAGCAGCTTAGACCCCAGAGGGGCCAAAAACATTCAGTACTTC.

This clonotype came up many times. The CDR3 DNA reads TGCGCCAGCAGCCAATCAAGATATGTGGCGGAGACACCCCGTGACACCGGGGAGCTGTTTTTT. Amino acid sequence: CASSQSRYVAETPRDTGELFF. The V gene is TRBV4-3, the J gene TRBJ2-2, with unresolved D. Germline-derived CDR1 and CDR2 are LGHNA and YSLEER. The V end was cut by 2 bases, the J end by 3 bases, with 28 bases between. The CDR3 is 21 residues long.

This clonotype was seen at least ten times. V usage is TRBV7-2 and J usage is TRBJ1-2; possibly TRBD1 for D (5 bases). Germline-derived CDR1 and CDR2 are SGHTA and FQGNSA. The V gene lost 1 base and the J gene lost 4 bases, with 10 bases spanning the gap. The CDR3 is made up of 14 amino acids. This CDR3 is CASSLGPGPYGYTF. DNA for the CDR3: TGTGCCAGCAGCTTAGGGCCAGGGCCCTATGGCTACACCTTC. The complete variable domain, with remaining parts taken from reference TRBV7-2 and TRBJ1-2, reads GAGVSQSPSNKVTEKGKDVELRCDPISGHTALYWYRQSLGQGLEFLIYFQGNSAPDKSGLPSDRFSAERTGGSVSTLTIQRTQQEDSAVYLCASSLGPGPYGYTFGSGTRLTVV.

This clonotype was recorded at least ten times. The V call is TRBV5-5, the J call TRBJ2-7; D is uncertain. CDR3 length: 14 residues. Trimming shortened V by 0 bases and J by 0 bases, and 7 bases separated the two germline ends. CDR1 is SGHKS, CDR2 YYEKEE, per germline (reference sequence). The CDR3 DNA is TGTGCCAGCAGCTTGGTCAGCAGCTCCTACGAGCAGTACTTC. The encoded protein is CASSLVSSSYEQYF.

Here the CDR3 DNA reads TGCGCCAGCAGCCAAGTCGACGGGGGCCGGGATACGCAGTATTTT. Translated: CASSQVDGGRDTQYF. The rearrangement joins TRBV4-3 to TRBJ2-3, with D perhaps TRBD1 or TRBD2 (6 bases each). CDR1 LGHNA and CDR2 YSLEER come from the germline V gene. The CDR3 runs to 15 residues. The V and J ends lost 1 base and 6 bases respectively, with 14 bases between them.

This clonotype came up many times. V is TRBV4-3 and J is TRBJ1-2; possible D gene TRBD1, 6 bases. The CDR3 sequence is 17 residues long. The ends were cut back, 0 bases at V and 2 bases at J, with 16 bases in the middle. The germline CDR1 and CDR2 sequences are LGHNA and YSLEER. CDR3 sequence reads: CASSQELTPDRNYGYTF. DNA for the CDR3: TGCGCCAGCAGCCAAGAACTAACCCCGGACAGAAACTATGGCTACACCTTC.

This clonotype has ten or more counts. The chain recombines TRBV7-2 with TRBJ2-7; TRBD2 matches 13 bases. The CDR3 sequence is 15 residues long. With 5 bases clipped from V and 7 bases from J, the junction kept 8 bases outside the gene matches. Germline-derived CDR1 and CDR2 are SGHTA and FQGNSA. The CDR3 sequence is CASSPGLAGPGEQYF. The CDR3 DNA reads TGTGCCAGCAGCCCGGGACTAGCGGGGCCAGGGGAGCAGTACTTC.